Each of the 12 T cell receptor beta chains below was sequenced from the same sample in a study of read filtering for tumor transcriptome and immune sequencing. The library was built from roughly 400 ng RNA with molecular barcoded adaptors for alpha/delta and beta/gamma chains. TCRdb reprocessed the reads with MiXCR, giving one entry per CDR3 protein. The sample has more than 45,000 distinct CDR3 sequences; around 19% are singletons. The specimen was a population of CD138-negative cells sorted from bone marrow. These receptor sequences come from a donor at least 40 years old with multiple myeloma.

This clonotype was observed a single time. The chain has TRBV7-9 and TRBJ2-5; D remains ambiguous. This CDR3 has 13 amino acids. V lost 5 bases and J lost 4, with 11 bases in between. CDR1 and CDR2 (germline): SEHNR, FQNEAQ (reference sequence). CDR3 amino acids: CASSPFRGETQYF. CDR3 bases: TGTGCCAGCAGCCCCTTTCGAGGAGAGACCCAGTACTTC.

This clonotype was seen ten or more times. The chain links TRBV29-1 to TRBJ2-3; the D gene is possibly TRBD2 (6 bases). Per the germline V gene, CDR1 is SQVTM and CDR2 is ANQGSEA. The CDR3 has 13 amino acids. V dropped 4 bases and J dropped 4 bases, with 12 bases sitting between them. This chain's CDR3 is CSVVREGSDTQYF. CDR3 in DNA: TGCAGCGTTGTGCGGGAAGGATCAGATACGCAGTATTTT.

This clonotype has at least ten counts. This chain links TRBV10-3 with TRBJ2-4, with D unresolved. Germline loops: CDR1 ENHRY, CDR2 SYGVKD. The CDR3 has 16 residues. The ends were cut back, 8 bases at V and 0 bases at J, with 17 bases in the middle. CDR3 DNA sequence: TGTGCCATCGGGCCTGGGCAGGCCCAAGCCAAAAACATTCAGTACTTC. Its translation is CAIGPGQAQAKNIQYF.

The CDR3 loop reads CASSRGYNQPQHF. Written as DNA, the CDR3 is TGTGCCAGTAGCAGGGGGTACAATCAGCCCCAGCATTTT. V is TRBV19 and J is TRBJ1-5; 7 bases match TRBD1. The germline gives CDR1 LNHDA, CDR2 SQIVND (reference sequence). The trim removed 6 bases at V and 3 bases at J, leaving 2 bases unmatched. The CDR3 spans 13 residues.

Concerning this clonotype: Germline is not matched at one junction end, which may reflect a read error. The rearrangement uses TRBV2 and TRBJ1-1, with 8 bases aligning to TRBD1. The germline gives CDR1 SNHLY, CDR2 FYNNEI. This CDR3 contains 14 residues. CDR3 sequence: CASSSRGRESEAFF. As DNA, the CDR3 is TGTGCCAGCTCTTCCAGGGGGCGCGAGTCTGAAGCCTTCTTT.

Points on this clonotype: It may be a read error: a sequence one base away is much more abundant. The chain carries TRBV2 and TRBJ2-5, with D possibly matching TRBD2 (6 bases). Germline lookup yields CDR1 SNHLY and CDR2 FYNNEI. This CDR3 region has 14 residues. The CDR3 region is CASRGTRYQETQCF. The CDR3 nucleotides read TGTGCCAGCAGAGGGACTCGGTACCAAGAGACCCAGTGCTTC.

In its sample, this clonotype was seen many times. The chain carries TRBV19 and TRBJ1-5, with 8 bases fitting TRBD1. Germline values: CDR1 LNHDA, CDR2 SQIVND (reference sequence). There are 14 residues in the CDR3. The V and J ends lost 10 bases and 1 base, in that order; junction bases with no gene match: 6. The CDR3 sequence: CATGQGISNQPQHF. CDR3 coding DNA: TGTGCCACCGGACAGGGAATAAGCAATCAGCCCCAGCATTTT.

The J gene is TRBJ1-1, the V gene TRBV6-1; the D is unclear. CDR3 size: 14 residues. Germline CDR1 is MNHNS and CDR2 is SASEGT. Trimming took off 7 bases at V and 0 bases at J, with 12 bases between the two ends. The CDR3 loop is CASISKGVNTEAFF. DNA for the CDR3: TGTGCCAGCATCTCAAAGGGCGTGAACACTGAAGCTTTCTTT.

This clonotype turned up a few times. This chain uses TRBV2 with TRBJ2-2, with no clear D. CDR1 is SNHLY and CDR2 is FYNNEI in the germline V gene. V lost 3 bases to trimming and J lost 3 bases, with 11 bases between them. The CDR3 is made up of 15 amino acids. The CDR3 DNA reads TGTGCCAGCAGTGACGGAGCGTATCACACCGGGGAGCTGTTTTTT. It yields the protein CASSDGAYHTGELFF.

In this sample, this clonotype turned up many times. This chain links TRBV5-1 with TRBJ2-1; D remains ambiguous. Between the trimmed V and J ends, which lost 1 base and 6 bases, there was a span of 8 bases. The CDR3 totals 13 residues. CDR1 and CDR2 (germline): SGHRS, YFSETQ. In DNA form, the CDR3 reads TGCGCCAGCAGCTTGCCCTCTCTCAATGAGCAGTTCTTC. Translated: CASSLPSLNEQFF. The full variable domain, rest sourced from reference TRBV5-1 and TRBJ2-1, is KAGVTQTPRYLIKTRGQQVTLSCSPISGHRSVSWYQQTPGQGLQFLFEYFSETQRNKGNFPGRFSGRQFSNSRSEMNVSTLELGDSALYLCASSLPSLNEQFFGPGTRLTVL.

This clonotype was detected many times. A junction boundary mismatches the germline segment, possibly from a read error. CDR3 region: CASSLQGDEQYF. The CDR3 bases are TGTGCCAGCAGCCTCCAAGGAGACGAGCAATACTTC. The chain combines TRBV7-2 with TRBJ2-7, with unresolved D. Looked up from germline, CDR1 is SGHTA and CDR2 is FQGNSA. The CDR3 has 12 residues.

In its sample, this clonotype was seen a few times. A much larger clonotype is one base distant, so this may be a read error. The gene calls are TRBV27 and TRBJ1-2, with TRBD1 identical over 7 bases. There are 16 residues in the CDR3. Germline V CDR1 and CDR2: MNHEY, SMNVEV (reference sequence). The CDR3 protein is CAISKNPGQSHYGYTF. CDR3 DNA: TGTGCCATCAGTAAAAACCCGGGACAGTCCCACTATGGCTACACCTTC.